This entry is about one TCR beta chain. CDR1 and CDR2 from the germline V gene are SGDLS and YYNGEE. The CDR3 spans 14 residues. V gave up 4 bases and J gave up 4 bases, with 13 bases separating them. These data are taken from a study of T cell changes during pregnancy in multiple sclerosis. TCRdb keeps only in-frame clones here, not all; method: immunoSEQ multiplex PCR. In the table there are about 70,000 clones, 94% of which are singletons. The source material was peripheral blood, sampled in the third trimester of pregnancy. The sequence derives from a female donor with multiple sclerosis, enrolled in a pregnancy study. V is TRBV9 and J is TRBJ2-3; tentative D call: TRBD2 (5 bases). CDR3 in amino acids: CASSPYGVADTQYF. The CDR3 DNA follows: TGTGCCAGCAGCCCCTACGGGGTGGCAGATACGCAGTATTTT.